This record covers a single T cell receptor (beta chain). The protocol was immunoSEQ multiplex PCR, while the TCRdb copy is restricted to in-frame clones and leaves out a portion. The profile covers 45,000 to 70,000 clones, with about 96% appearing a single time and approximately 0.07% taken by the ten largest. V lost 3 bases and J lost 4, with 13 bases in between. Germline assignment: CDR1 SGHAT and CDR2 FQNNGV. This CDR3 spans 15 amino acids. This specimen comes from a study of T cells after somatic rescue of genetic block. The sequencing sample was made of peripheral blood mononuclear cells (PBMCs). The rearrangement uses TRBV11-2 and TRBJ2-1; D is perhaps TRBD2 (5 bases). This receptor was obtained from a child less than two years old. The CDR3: CASSFTGWEYNEQFF. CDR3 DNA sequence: TGTGCCAGCAGCTTTACGGGATGGGAATACAATGAGCAGTTCTTC.